The 9 T cell receptor beta chains below were found in one sample sequenced in a study of cytomegalovirus exposure and HLA in healthy donors. Primers: 60 Vbeta forward and 13 Jbeta reverse. Using immunoSEQ multiplex PCR, the repertoire was profiled, and TCRdb retains in-frame clones only, with some absent. Here the sample spans some 110,000 clones, approximately 81% being singletons. Input material: PBMCs. The receptors stem from a woman aged 30 to 39 in good health and CMV-seronegative.

The chain carries TRBV7-5 and TRBJ2-2; the table's D call TRBD1 went unverified against the DNA. TRBV7-5 is marked as a pseudogene. The CDR3 extends over 15 amino acids. The DNA for the CDR3 is TGTGCCAGAAGCGTACAGGGTAGTTGCACCGGGGAGCTGCTTTTT. This gives the protein CARSVQGSCTGELLF.

V usage is TRBV9 and J usage is TRBJ2-1; D possibly corresponds to TRBD1 (5 bases). The CDR3 is 14 residues long. The germline V gene encodes CDR1 SGDLS and CDR2 YYNGEE. V was clipped by 4 bases and J by 5 bases, with 13 bases between them. In DNA form, the CDR3 reads TGTGCCAGCAGCAAACAAGACAGAAACAATGAGCAGTTCTTC. This encodes CASSKQDRNNEQFF.

This clone has just one count. The chain has TRBV6-4 and TRBJ2-1, with 9 bases fitting TRBD2. CDR1 is MRHNA, CDR2 SNTAGT, per germline. V lost 2 bases, J lost 9 bases, and 8 bases stayed unmatched. CDR3 length: 15 residues. CDR3 protein: CASSDGAGGPREQFF. The DNA for the CDR3 is TGTGCCAGCAGTGACGGCGCGGGAGGGCCGCGTGAGCAGTTCTTC.

The rearrangement uses TRBV19 and TRBJ1-1; D perhaps matches TRBD1 (5 bases). The CDR3 contains 11 residues. The ends were cut back, 6 bases at V and 6 bases at J, with 8 bases in the middle. Germline V lookup: CDR1 LNHDA, CDR2 SQIVND (reference sequence). The CDR3 DNA sequence: TGTGCCAGTAGCACAGGCGCTGAAGCTTTCTTT. Translating it yields CASSTGAEAFF.

The rearrangement uses TRBV4-3 and TRBJ1-2, with D unclear. The CDR3 covers 15 residues. The V gene lost 0 bases and the J gene lost 6 bases, with 14 bases spanning the gap. Germline V gene sequence: CDR1 LGHNA, CDR2 YSLEER. The CDR3 nucleotides read TGCGCCAGCAGCCAAGACTCCCTCGCTATGAATGGCTACACCTTC. Translated: CASSQDSLAMNGYTF.

The chain combines TRBV11-2 with TRBJ2-7, with 9 positions matching TRBD1. Germline values: CDR1 SGHAT, CDR2 FQNNGV. With V trimmed by 8 bases and J by 2 bases, 4 bases remained unmatched. The CDR3 is 13 amino acids. This CDR3 is CASGQGSAYEQYF. CDR3 DNA sequence: TGTGCCAGCGGACAGGGGAGCGCCTACGAGCAGTACTTC.

The V gene is TRBV12-5, the J gene TRBJ1-2; maybe TRBD1 (6 bases). The CDR3 is made up of 22 amino acids. Trimming left V 3 bases short and J 0 bases short, with 32 bases between. CDR1 is LGHNT and CDR2 is FRNRAP in the germline V gene. Written as DNA, the CDR3 is TGTGCTAGTGGTTTTATCAGGACAGAAACGTGGAAGGTACCAGACACTAACTATGGCTACACCTTC. This sequence encodes CASGFIRTETWKVPDTNYGYTF.

The chain is built from TRBV9 and TRBJ2-7; perhaps TRBD1 as D (5 bases). The CDR3 sequence is 14 residues long. Germline CDR1 SGDLS, CDR2 YYNGEE. Trimming removed 4 bases from V and 3 bases from J, with 14 bases in between. The CDR3 protein is CASSPQVRDYEQYF. The CDR3 bases are TGTGCCAGCAGCCCCCAAGTCAGGGACTACGAGCAGTACTTC.

The chain is built from TRBV5-1 and TRBJ2-3; TRBD2 agrees at 10 bases. CDR1 is SGHRS, CDR2 YFSETQ, per germline. The CDR3 spans 14 residues. The trim removed 5 bases at V and 6 bases at J, leaving 6 bases unmatched. This chain's CDR3 is CASRHPAGGDTQYF. CDR3 bases: TGCGCCAGCAGGCATCCAGCGGGGGGGGATACGCAGTATTTT.